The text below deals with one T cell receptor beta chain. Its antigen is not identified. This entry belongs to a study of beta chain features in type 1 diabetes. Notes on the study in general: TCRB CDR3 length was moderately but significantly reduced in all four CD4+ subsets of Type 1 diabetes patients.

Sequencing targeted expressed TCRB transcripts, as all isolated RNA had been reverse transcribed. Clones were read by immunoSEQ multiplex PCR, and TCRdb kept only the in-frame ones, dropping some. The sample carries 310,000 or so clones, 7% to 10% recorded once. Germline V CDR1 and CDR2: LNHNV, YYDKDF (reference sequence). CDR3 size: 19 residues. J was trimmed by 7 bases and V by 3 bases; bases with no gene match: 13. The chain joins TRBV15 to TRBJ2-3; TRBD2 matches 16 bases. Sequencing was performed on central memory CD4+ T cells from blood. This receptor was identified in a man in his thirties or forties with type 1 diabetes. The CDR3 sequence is CATSRVNPGLAGGANTQYF. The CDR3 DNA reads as TGTGCCACCAGCAGGGTAAATCCGGGACTAGCGGGGGGGGCCAATACGCAGTATTTT.